The 25 T cell receptor beta chains given below trace back to one sample, sequenced in a study of beta chain features in type 1 diabetes (dated by TCRdb to the late 2010s). The library was prepared using the immunoSEQ multiplex PCR assay. All of the isolated RNA was reverse transcribed with the High Capacity cDNA Reverse Transcription Kit, so expressed TCRB transcripts were sequenced. As stored in TCRdb, this immuneACCESS dataset retains in-frame rearrangements with V and J assigned. A fraction of the clones does not appear; measured against another copy, unresolved V genes explain less than half of the discrepancy, and the remainder lacks a known reason. This sample comprises 250,000 to 300,000 clones, 7.5% to 9.5% of them detected only once. About 0.93% of the sample is held by the ten biggest clonotypes. Sequencing was performed on central memory CD4+ T cells from blood. The receptors here all came from a woman aged 18-29 years in good health.

This clone was detected ten times or more. The chain links TRBV9 to TRBJ2-1; 7 nucleotides match TRBD2. V dropped 5 bases and J dropped 0; count of bases not matched to a gene: 5. The CDR3 runs to 15 residues. Germline-derived CDR1 and CDR2 are SGDLS and YYNGEE. The chain's CDR3 is CASSGGSSSYNEQFF. CDR3 coding DNA: TGTGCCAGCAGTGGCGGGAGTAGCTCCTACAATGAGCAGTTCTTC.

This chain joins TRBV7-9 and TRBJ1-2; 7 bases are shared with TRBD1. Germline V gene data show CDR1 as SEHNR and CDR2 as FQNEAQ (reference sequence). This CDR3 has 15 residues. Trimming cost V 5 bases and J 0 bases; bases outside gene matches: 6. The CDR3, as DNA: TGTGCCAGCAGCCCGCCAGGGGGGTCTAACTATGGCTACACCTTC. This encodes CASSPPGGSNYGYTF. Based on the CDR3 plus reference TRBV7-9 and TRBJ1-2, the full variable domain is DTGVSQNPRHKITKRGQNVTFRCDPISEHNRLYWYRQTLGQGPEFLTYFQNEAQLEKSRLLSDRFSAERPKGSFSTLEIQRTEQGDSAMYLCASSPPGGSNYGYTFGSGTRLTVV.

There are many counts of this clone. The chain is built from TRBV4-1 and TRBJ2-1; 13 bases match TRBD2. V lost 8 bases to trimming and J lost 7 bases; unmatched junction nucleotides: 8. Germline values: CDR1 MGHRA, CDR2 YSYEKL. This CDR3 is 15 amino acids long. The CDR3 here is CASRPGLAGSNEQFF. The CDR3 DNA reads as TGCGCCAGCCGACCGGGACTAGCGGGGTCTAATGAGCAGTTCTTC.

There are a few counts of this clone. Within the sample, other DNA sequences also encode this same CDR3. The CDR3 sequence is CASSRTGDYGYTF. In nucleotides, the CDR3 is TGTGCCAGCAGCCGCACAGGGGACTATGGCTACACCTTC. J is TRBJ1-2 and V is TRBV6-5; TRBD1 matches 7 bases. CDR1 is MNHEY, CDR2 SVGAGI, per germline. CDR3 length equals 13 residues. Germline trimming cut 6 bases from V and 3 bases from J; bases unmatched to any gene: 4.

V gene TRBV6-1 combines with J gene TRBJ2-3; D is possibly TRBD1 (6 bases). This CDR3 is 15 amino acids long. Germline V CDR1 and CDR2: MNHNS, SASEGT. The V end lost 5 bases, the J end lost 6 bases, and 18 bases lay between the germline ends. The DNA for the CDR3 is TGTGCCAGCAGTTTACAGGGAGTGAAGTGGGATACGCAGTATTTT. Its protein product is CASSLQGVKWDTQYF.

In this sample, this clone turned up a few times. The chain links TRBV6-1 to TRBJ1-1, with unresolved D. Trimming took 1 base from V and 4 from J, leaving 7 bases between them. CDR1 is MNHNS and CDR2 is SASEGT in the germline V gene. This CDR3 is built from 13 residues. This CDR3 is CASSEVEGTEAFF. The CDR3 DNA reads as TGTGCCAGCAGTGAAGTTGAGGGCACTGAAGCTTTCTTT.

The rearrangement links TRBV30 to TRBJ2-3; D gene unclear. V dropped 3 bases and J dropped 6 bases, with 4 bases sitting between them. The CDR3 contains 10 residues. CDR1 and CDR2 (germline): GTSNPN, SVGIG (reference sequence). The DNA of the CDR3 is TGTGCCTGGAGGACGGATACGCAGTATTTT. Amino acids: CAWRTDTQYF.

Many counts were recorded for this clone. The chain is built from TRBV6-6 and TRBJ1-5, with D possibly TRBD1 on 6 matching bases. Germline loops: CDR1 MNHNY, CDR2 SVGAGI (reference sequence). V was pared by 5 bases and J by 6 bases, with 11 bases between. The CDR3 consists of 13 residues. CDR3 amino acids: CASSAGAAQPQHF. DNA for the CDR3: TGTGCCAGCAGTGCAGGGGCAGCTCAGCCCCAGCATTTT.

This clone was counted at least ten times. The rearrangement links TRBV28 to TRBJ1-5; D perhaps matches TRBD1 (5 bases). The CDR3 consists of 15 residues. Germline V CDR1 and CDR2: MDHEN, SYDVKM. Trimming took 3 bases from V and 5 from J, leaving 14 bases between them. The DNA of the CDR3 is TGTGCCAGCAGTTTGGGGCTCGAGGGTCATCAGCCCCAGCATTTT. It codes for CASSLGLEGHQPQHF.

The chain combines TRBV19 with TRBJ2-1; 14 bases line up with TRBD2. J lost 8 bases, V lost 6 bases, and 12 bases had no gene match. Germline CDR1 LNHDA, CDR2 SQIVND (reference sequence). There are 17 residues in the CDR3. CDR3 sequence (DNA): TGTGCCAGTAGCAAGGGGGAGACTAGCGGGAGGGGGTATGAGCAGTTCTTC. It codes for CASSKGETSGRGYEQFF. Variable domain in full (rest from reference TRBV19 and TRBJ2-1): DGGITQSPKYLFRKEGQNVTLSCEQNLNHDAMYWYRQDPGQGLRLIYYSQIVNDFQKGDIAEGYSVSREKKESFPLTVTSAQKNPTAFYLCASSKGETSGRGYEQFFGPGTRLTVL.

In its sample, this clone was seen many times. J is TRBJ2-6 and V is TRBV2; D is ambiguous. This CDR3 spans 14 amino acids. Trimming took 8 bases from V and 0 from J, leaving 8 bases between them. The V gene's germline CDR1 is SNHLY and CDR2 FYNNEI. The CDR3 nucleotides read TGTGCCAGCCAATTAGGCTCTGGGGCCAACGTCCTGACTTTC. It codes for CASQLGSGANVLTF.

The gene calls are TRBV2 and TRBJ1-5; TRBD1 agrees at 8 bases. The CDR3 sequence is 13 residues long. V shed 8 bases and J 9 bases; nucleotides not matched to a gene: 9. Germline V lookup: CDR1 SNHLY, CDR2 FYNNEI. CDR3 amino acids: CASQYRGFGPQHF. For the CDR3, the DNA is TGTGCCAGCCAGTACAGGGGGTTTGGGCCCCAGCATTTT. Variable domain in full (rest from reference TRBV2 and TRBJ1-5): EPEVTQTPSHQVTQMGQEVILRCVPISNHLYFYWYRQILGQKVEFLVSFYNNEISEKSEIFDDQFSVERPDGSNFTLKIRSTKLEDSAMYFCASQYRGFGPQHFGDGTRLSIL.

The gene calls are TRBV9 and TRBJ2-5; either TRBD1 or TRBD2 may fit D (5 bases each). V dropped 4 bases and J dropped 5 bases, with 21 bases sitting between them. The CDR3 is made up of 16 amino acids. Per germline, CDR1 SGDLS and CDR2 YYNGEE. As DNA, the CDR3 is TGTGCCAGCAGCCGTTGGGGAGACGTCGGGGACGAGACCCAGTACTTC. This sequence encodes CASSRWGDVGDETQYF.

This clone was seen only a few times. Other nucleotide sequences in the sample specify the same CDR3. The gene calls are TRBV6-5 and TRBJ2-7; 7 bases fit TRBD1. The trim removed 0 bases at V and 4 bases at J, leaving 3 bases unmatched. This CDR3 is built from 14 residues. Looked up from germline, CDR1 is MNHEY and CDR2 is SVGAGI. The CDR3 region has the DNA TGTGCCAGCAGTTACTCGGGGACAGATTACGAGCAGTACTTC. It specifies CASSYSGTDYEQYF.

The chain carries TRBV7-3 and TRBJ2-2; D tentatively fits TRBD1 or TRBD2 (6 bases each). The CDR3 extends over 14 amino acids. Germline assignment: CDR1 SGHTA and CDR2 FQGTGA. V was clipped by 6 bases and J by 2 bases, with 10 bases between them. The CDR3 spells CASRRDTNTGELFF. The CDR3 nucleotides read TGTGCCAGCAGGCGGGACACCAACACCGGGGAGCTGTTTTTT.

This clone came up a few times. The chain uses TRBV5-4 and TRBJ2-1; unclear D gene. Germline loops: CDR1 SGHNT, CDR2 YYREEE (reference sequence). The CDR3 has 13 residues. The V end lost 1 base, the J end lost 12 bases, and 14 bases lay between the germline ends. The CDR3 region is CASSLQEATAQFF. The CDR3 bases are TGTGCCAGCAGCTTGCAAGAAGCGACGGCGCAGTTCTTC.

The rearrangement joins TRBV4-1 to TRBJ1-6; TRBD1 matches at 8 bases. The V gene's germline CDR1 is MGHRA and CDR2 YSYEKL. The CDR3 contains 16 residues. The V segment lost 4 bases and the J segment 7 bases; nucleotides outside the gene matches: 9. The CDR3 DNA follows: TGCGCCAGCAGCCCAAGTCCGGGACAGGAAAATTCACCCCTCCACTTT. Translation gives CASSPSPGQENSPLHF.

This clone was seen more than once but under ten times. The J gene is TRBJ1-6, the V gene TRBV29-1; 7 bases map to TRBD1. Per germline, CDR1 SQVTM and CDR2 ANQGSEA. V gave up 6 bases and J gave up 6 bases; unmatched junction bases: 5. The CDR3 is 13 residues long. The CDR3: CSVRQGINSPLHF. DNA of the CDR3: TGCAGCGTGAGACAGGGAATTAATTCACCCCTCCACTTT.

This clone has a handful of counts. V is TRBV10-3 and J is TRBJ1-1; D gene ambiguous. Trimming removed 8 bases at V and 1 base at J, with 11 bases between. The CDR3 spans 13 residues. Germline loops: CDR1 ENHRY, CDR2 SYGVKD. For the CDR3, the DNA is TGTGCCATCTCCCCGCAGGCGAACACTGAAGCTTTCTTT. It encodes CAISPQANTEAFF.

V is TRBV18 and J is TRBJ1-6; no clear D. Germline V gene lookup returns CDR1 KGHSH and CDR2 LQKENI. The CDR3 sequence is 13 residues long. Trimming left V 2 bases short and J 11 bases short, with 10 bases between. CDR3 amino acids: CASSPEQTTPLHF. CDR3 coding DNA: TGTGCCAGCTCACCAGAACAGACCACACCCCTCCACTTT.

This chain joins TRBV5-4 and TRBJ2-1; 11 bases are shared with TRBD1. Germline CDR1 is SGHNT and CDR2 is YYREEE (reference sequence). The CDR3 spans 18 residues. Unmatched junction bases numbered 9, after V lost 4 bases and J lost 0 bases. The CDR3 DNA reads as TGTGCCAGCAGCCCTGGGACAGGGGGGGACCTCTCCTACAATGAGCAGTTCTTC. It yields the protein CASSPGTGGDLSYNEQFF. The complete variable domain, with remaining parts taken from reference TRBV5-4 and TRBJ2-1, reads ETGVTQSPTHLIKTRGQQVTLRCSSQSGHNTVSWYQQALGQGPQFIFQYYREEENGRGNFPPRFSGLQFPNYSSELNVNALELDDSALYLCASSPGTGGDLSYNEQFFGPGTRLTVL.

This clone was recorded a few times. The CDR3 sequence is CACDRGPVANYGYTF. CDR3 nucleotides: TGTGCCTGCGACAGGGGACCGGTAGCTAACTATGGCTACACCTTC. The chain couples TRBV30 to TRBJ1-2, with 8 nucleotides matching TRBD1. This CDR3 has 15 amino acids. Unmatched junction bases numbered 9, after V lost 6 bases and J lost 0 bases. CDR1 GTSNPN and CDR2 SVGIG come from the germline V gene (reference sequence).

This clone was counted between two and nine times. The chain is built from TRBV7-9 and TRBJ2-1; no clear D gene. This CDR3 region has 14 residues. The germline V gene has CDR1 SEHNR and CDR2 FQNEAQ (reference sequence). Trimming took 2 bases from V and 3 from J, leaving 8 bases between them. The DNA of the CDR3 is TGTGCCAGCAGCTTACCGACATTCTACAATGAGCAGTTCTTC. It is translated as CASSLPTFYNEQFF. Based on the CDR3 plus reference TRBV7-9 and TRBJ2-1, the full variable domain is DTGVSQNPRHKITKRGQNVTFRCDPISEHNRLYWYRQTLGQGPEFLTYFQNEAQLEKSRLLSDRFSAERPKGSFSTLEIQRTEQGDSAMYLCASSLPTFYNEQFFGPGTRLTVL.

This clone was seen more than once but under ten times. This chain links TRBV18 with TRBJ2-1; D possibly uses TRBD1 or TRBD2 (5 bases each). V was trimmed by 0 bases and J by 4 bases, leaving 13 bases between them. The CDR3 totals 16 residues. The germline CDR1 and CDR2 sequences are KGHSH and LQKENI. For the CDR3, the DNA is TGTGCCAGCTCACCACCTAGCGTTGGGGGTTACAATGAGCAGTTCTTC. Translated: CASSPPSVGGYNEQFF. Filled out from reference TRBV18 and TRBJ2-1, the complete variable domain reads NAGVMQNPRHLVRRRGQEARLRCSPMKGHSHVYWYRQLPEEGLKFMVYLQKENIIDESGMPKERFSAEFPKEGPSILRIQQVVRGDSAAYFCASSPPSVGGYNEQFFGPGTRLTVL.

There are a few counts of this clone. V and J are TRBV13 and TRBJ2-1, with D unresolved. CDR3 size: 14 residues. CDR1 and CDR2 (germline): PRHDT, FYEKMQ (reference sequence). V shed 1 base and J shed 5 bases, with 9 bases lying between them. The CDR3 DNA reads TGTGCCAGCAGCTTAGCAGCGCGGAACAATGAGCAGTTCTTC. This codes for CASSLAARNNEQFF.